This T cell receptor (beta chain) was identified during a study of human T cells and chemical hapten exposure. This clonotype came up many times. What it recognizes is unknown. The study's findings and limits: PT1 expanded TCR counts correlated positively with patch test score.

V was cut by 1 base and J by 4 bases, with 9 bases left in between. CDR3 length equals 14 residues. The germline V gene has CDR1 SGHTA and CDR2 FQGNSA. From the RACE reads, TCRdb called clonotypes with MiXCR, one entry per CDR3 protein. This table has 80,000 to 100,000 distinct CDR3 sequences, around 7.8% appearing once. Time point given: patch test 1, 2 weeks after DPC sensitization. Treatment described: therapeutic diphenylcyclopropenone sensitization with weekly scalp DPC. Source: whole blood, taken in connection with sensitization to the hapten diphenylcyclopropenone (DPC). The V and J genes are TRBV7-2 and TRBJ2-3; perhaps TRBD1 as D (6 bases). The receptor was isolated from a woman between 25 and 40 years old with alopecia areata. Some clones in this sample may be carry-over from other donors' samples. The CDR3 sequence: CASSLDRAADTQYF. The CDR3 DNA reads TGTGCCAGCAGCTTAGACAGGGCGGCAGATACGCAGTATTTT.